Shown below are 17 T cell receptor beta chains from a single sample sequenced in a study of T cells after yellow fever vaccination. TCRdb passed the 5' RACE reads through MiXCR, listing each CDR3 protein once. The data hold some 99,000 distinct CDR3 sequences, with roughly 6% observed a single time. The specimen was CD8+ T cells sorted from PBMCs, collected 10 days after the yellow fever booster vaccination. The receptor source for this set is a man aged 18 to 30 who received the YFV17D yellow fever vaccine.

CDR3 DNA sequence: TGTGCCAGCAGCCAAACCCCTTGGACAGGGGACCCGAACACCGGGGAGCTGTTTTTT. It codes for CASSQTPWTGDPNTGELFF. The chain employs TRBV3-1 and TRBJ2-2, with TRBD1 identical over 9 bases. The CDR3 runs to 19 residues. The V gene's germline CDR1 is LGHDT and CDR2 YNNKEL (reference sequence). V gave up 2 bases and J gave up 0 bases; unmatched junction bases: 10.

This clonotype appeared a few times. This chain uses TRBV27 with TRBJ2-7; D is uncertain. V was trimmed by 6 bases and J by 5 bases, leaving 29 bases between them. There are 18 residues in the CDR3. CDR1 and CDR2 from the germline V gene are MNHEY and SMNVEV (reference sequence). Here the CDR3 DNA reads TGTGCCAGCAGAGAAGGCCAATGGGCCGGATCCCTTTATCACGAGCAGTACTTC. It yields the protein CASREGQWAGSLYHEQYF.

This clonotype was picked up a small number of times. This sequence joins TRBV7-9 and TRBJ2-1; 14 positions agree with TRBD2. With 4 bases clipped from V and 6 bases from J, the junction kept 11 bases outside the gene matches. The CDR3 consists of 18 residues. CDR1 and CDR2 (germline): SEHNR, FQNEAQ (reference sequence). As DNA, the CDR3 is TGTGCCAGCAGCTCCCATTGGACTAGCGGGGGGACCCCCAATGAGCAGTTCTTC. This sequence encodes CASSSHWTSGGTPNEQFF.

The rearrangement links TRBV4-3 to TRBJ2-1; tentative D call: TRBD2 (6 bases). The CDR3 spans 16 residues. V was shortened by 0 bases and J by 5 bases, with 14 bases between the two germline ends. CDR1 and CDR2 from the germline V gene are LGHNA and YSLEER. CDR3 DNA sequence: TGCGCCAGCAGCCAAGATGCCGGGGGTCTCGACAATGAGCAGTTCTTC. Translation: CASSQDAGGLDNEQFF.

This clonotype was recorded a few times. Here the CDR3 reads CASRPPVSGGSSYNEQFF. CDR3 DNA sequence: TGCGCCAGCAGGCCCCCCGTTAGCGGGGGAAGCTCCTACAATGAGCAGTTCTTC. V gene TRBV5-1 combines with J gene TRBJ2-1, with 9 nucleotides matching TRBD2. Trimming at V came to 5 bases and at J to 0 bases, leaving 12 bases not matched to a gene. Germline V gene data show CDR1 as SGHRS and CDR2 as YFSETQ. The CDR3 sequence is 18 residues long. Supplemented by reference TRBV5-1 and TRBJ2-1, the full variable domain reads KAGVTQTPRYLIKTRGQQVTLSCSPISGHRSVSWYQQTPGQGLQFLFEYFSETQRNKGNFPGRFSGRQFSNSRSEMNVSTLELGDSALYLCASRPPVSGGSSYNEQFFGPGTRLTVL.

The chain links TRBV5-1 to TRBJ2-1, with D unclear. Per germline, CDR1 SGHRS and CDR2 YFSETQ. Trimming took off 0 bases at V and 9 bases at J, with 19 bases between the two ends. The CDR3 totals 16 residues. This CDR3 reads CASSLGEGFGLGEQFF. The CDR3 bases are TGCGCCAGCAGCTTGGGAGAAGGGTTCGGGTTGGGTGAGCAGTTCTTC.

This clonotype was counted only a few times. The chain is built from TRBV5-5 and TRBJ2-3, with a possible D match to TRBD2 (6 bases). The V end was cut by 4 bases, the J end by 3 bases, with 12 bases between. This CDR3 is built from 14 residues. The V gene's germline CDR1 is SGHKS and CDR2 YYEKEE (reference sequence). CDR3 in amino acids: CASSGGKWTDTQYF. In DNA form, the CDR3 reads TGTGCCAGCAGCGGAGGGAAGTGGACAGATACGCAGTATTTT.

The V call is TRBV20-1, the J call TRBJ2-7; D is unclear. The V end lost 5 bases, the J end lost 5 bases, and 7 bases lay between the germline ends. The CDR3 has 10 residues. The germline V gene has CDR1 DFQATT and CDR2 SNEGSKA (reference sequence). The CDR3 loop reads CSAERNEQYF. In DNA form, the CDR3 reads TGCAGTGCTGAACGAAACGAGCAGTACTTC.

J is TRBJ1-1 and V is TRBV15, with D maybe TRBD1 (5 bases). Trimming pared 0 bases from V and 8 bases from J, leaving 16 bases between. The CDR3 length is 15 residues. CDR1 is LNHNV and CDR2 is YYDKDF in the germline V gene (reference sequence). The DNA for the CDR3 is TGTGCCACCAGCAGAGATCGCTTACGGGGCTCAGAAGCTTTCTTT. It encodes CATSRDRLRGSEAFF.

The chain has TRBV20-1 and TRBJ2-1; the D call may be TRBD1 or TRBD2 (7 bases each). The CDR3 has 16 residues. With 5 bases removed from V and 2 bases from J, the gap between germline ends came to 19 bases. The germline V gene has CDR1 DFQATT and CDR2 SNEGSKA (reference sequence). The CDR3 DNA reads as TGCAGTGCTTGGACCCCGGGGAGGGGGCCCTACAATGAGCAGTTCTTC. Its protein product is CSAWTPGRGPYNEQFF.

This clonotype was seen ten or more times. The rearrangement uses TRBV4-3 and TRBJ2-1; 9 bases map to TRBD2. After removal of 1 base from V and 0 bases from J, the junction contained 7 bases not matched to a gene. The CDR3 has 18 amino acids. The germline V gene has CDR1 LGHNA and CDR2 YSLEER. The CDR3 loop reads CASSQGTSVFSSYNEQFF. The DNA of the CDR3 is TGCGCCAGCAGCCAAGGGACTAGCGTTTTTAGCTCCTACAATGAGCAGTTCTTC.

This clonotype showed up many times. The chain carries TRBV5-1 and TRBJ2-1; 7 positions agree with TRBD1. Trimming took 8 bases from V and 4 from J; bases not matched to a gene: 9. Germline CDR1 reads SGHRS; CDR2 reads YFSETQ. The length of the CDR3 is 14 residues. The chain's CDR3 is CASTRGHGYNEQFF. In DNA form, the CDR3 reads TGCGCCAGTACAAGGGGGCATGGATACAATGAGCAGTTCTTC.

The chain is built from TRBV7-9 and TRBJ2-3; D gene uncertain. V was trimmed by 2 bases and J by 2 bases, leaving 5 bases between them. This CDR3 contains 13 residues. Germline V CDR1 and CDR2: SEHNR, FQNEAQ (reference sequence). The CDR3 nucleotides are TGTGCCAGCAGCTTAACGAACACAGATACGCAGTATTTT. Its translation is CASSLTNTDTQYF.

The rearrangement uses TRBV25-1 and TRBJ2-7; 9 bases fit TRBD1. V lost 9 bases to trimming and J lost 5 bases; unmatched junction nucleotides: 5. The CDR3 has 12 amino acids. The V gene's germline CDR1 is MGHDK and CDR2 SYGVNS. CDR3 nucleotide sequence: TGTGCCAGTACAGGGGGCCCCAACGAGCAGTACTTC. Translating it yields CASTGGPNEQYF.

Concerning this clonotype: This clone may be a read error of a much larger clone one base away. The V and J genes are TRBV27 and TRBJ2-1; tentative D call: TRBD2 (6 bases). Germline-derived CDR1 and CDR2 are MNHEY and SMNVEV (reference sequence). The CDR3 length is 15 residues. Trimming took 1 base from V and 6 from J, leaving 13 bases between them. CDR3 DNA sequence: TGTGCCAGCAGTTTATGGGCGCGGAGGGGCAATGAGCAGTTCTTC. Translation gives CASSLWARRGNEQFF.

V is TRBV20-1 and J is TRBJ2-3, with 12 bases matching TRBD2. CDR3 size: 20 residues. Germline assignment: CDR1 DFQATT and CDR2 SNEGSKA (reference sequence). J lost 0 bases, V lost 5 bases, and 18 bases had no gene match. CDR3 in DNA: TGCAGTGCTCGCTCTGAAGCGACTAGCGGGGGACCGACTAGCACAGATACGCAGTATTTT. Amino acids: CSARSEATSGGPTSTDTQYF.

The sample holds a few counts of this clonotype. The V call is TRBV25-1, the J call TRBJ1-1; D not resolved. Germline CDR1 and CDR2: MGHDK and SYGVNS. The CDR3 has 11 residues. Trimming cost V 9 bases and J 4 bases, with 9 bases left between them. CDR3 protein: CASSAGTEAFF. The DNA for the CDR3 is TGTGCCAGTTCCGCGGGCACTGAAGCTTTCTTT.